Following are 27 T cell receptor beta chains from one sample sequenced in a study of cytomegalovirus exposure and HLA in healthy donors. PCR involved 60 Vbeta and 13 Jbeta primers. This table comes from immunoSEQ multiplex PCR, and its TCRdb copy is limited to in-frame clones, with some not included. The sample has roughly 150,000 clones, approximately 71% seen once. Material for sequencing was PBMCs. The receptors were gathered from a man aged 30 to 39 in good health and CMV-seropositive.

This clone was detected once. The chain employs TRBV9 and TRBJ1-1; D gene ambiguous. Germline CDR1 and CDR2: SGDLS and YYNGEE. Trimming shortened V by 1 base and J by 1 base, and 8 bases separated the two germline ends. The length of the CDR3 is 14 residues. The CDR3 DNA reads TGTGCCAGCAGCGTAAGTACAGAGAACACTGAAGCTTTCTTT. Its protein is CASSVSTENTEAFF. The complete variable domain, with remaining parts taken from reference TRBV9 and TRBJ1-1, reads DSGVTQTPKHLITATGQRVTLRCSPRSGDLSVYWYQQSLDQGLQFLIQYYNGEERAKGNILERFSAQQFPDLHSELNLSSLELGDSALYFCASSVSTENTEAFFGQGTRLTVV.

The rearrangement joins TRBV29-1 to TRBJ2-3; D remains unclear. This CDR3 is built from 13 residues. Trimming took off 2 bases at V and 4 bases at J, with 10 bases between the two ends. The germline V gene encodes CDR1 SQVTM and CDR2 ANQGSEA. DNA of the CDR3: TGCAGCGTTGAATTGGTTTTAGCAGATACGCAGTATTTT. It translates to CSVELVLADTQYF.

This clone appeared a single time. J is TRBJ2-1 and V is TRBV6-1; TRBD2 matches at 7 bases. Trimming cost V 5 bases and J 2 bases; bases outside gene matches: 6. The CDR3 covers 15 residues. The germline V gene has CDR1 MNHNS and CDR2 SASEGT. The DNA of the CDR3 is TGTGCCAGCAGTATTGCTAGCGGTCCCTACAATGAGCAGTTCTTC. Translating gives CASSIASGPYNEQFF.

V gene TRBV28 combines with J gene TRBJ2-5; 10 positions match TRBD1. The tail of the sequence fits TRBJ2-7 better, so the J call may be wrong. CDR1 is MDHEN, CDR2 SYDVKM, per germline. The CDR3 sequence is 15 residues long. The CDR3 DNA sequence: TGTGCCAGCAGGGGACAGGGGAAATATCCTTACGAGCAGTACTTC. Translation gives CASRGQGKYPYEQYF.

The chain recombines TRBV2 with TRBJ2-7; 8 bases align to TRBD2. The CDR3 is made up of 16 amino acids. The trim removed 6 bases at V and 6 bases at J, leaving 16 bases unmatched. The germline gives CDR1 SNHLY, CDR2 FYNNEI. Here the CDR3 DNA reads TGTGCCAGCAGATTGACTAGCGCGGAGGGTTCTCGCGAGCAGTACTTC. Translation: CASRLTSAEGSREQYF.

The table lists this clone with a few counts. The V gene is TRBV5-5, the J gene TRBJ2-1, with a possible D match to TRBD1 (5 bases). CDR1 is SGHKS, CDR2 YYEKEE, per germline (reference sequence). V lost 0 bases and J 16 bases, leaving 11 bases between the germline ends. The CDR3 has 11 residues. In DNA, the CDR3 is TGTGCCAGCAGCTTGGCCGTGGGGCTCTTCTTC. Protein product: CASSLAVGLFF.

This clone was seen more than once but under ten times. J is TRBJ1-1 and V is TRBV19; D possibly corresponds to TRBD1 (5 bases). V lost 5 bases to trimming and J lost 5 bases, with 12 bases between them. The CDR3 covers 13 residues. CDR1 is LNHDA, CDR2 SQIVND, per germline (reference sequence). In DNA, the CDR3 is TGTGCCAGTAGTGCCCTACAGGTTACTGAAGCTTTCTTT. Its translation: CASSALQVTEAFF.

This clone was seen a handful of times. The chain has TRBV5-6 and TRBJ1-2; the D is unclear. Germline loops: CDR1 SGHDT, CDR2 YYEEEE. Trimming stripped 4 bases from V and 0 bases from J, with 16 bases between. This CDR3 contains 16 residues. The CDR3 region has the DNA TGTGCCAGCAGCCGGTGGGCTATAGTATCTAACTATGGCTACACCTTC. It yields the protein CASSRWAIVSNYGYTF.

The V gene is TRBV5-4, the J gene TRBJ2-5; no clear D. V gave up 5 bases and J gave up 3 bases, with 11 bases separating them. The germline V gene has CDR1 SGHNT and CDR2 YYREEE (reference sequence). The CDR3 sequence is 13 residues long. The CDR3 sequence is CASSRVAEETQYF. CDR3 nucleotides: TGTGCCAGCAGTAGAGTGGCGGAAGAGACCCAGTACTTC.

The chain uses TRBV6-1 and TRBJ1-2; D is possibly TRBD1 (5 bases). Per germline, CDR1 MNHNS and CDR2 SASEGT. V shed 5 bases and J shed 5 bases, with 9 bases lying between them. This CDR3 region has 12 residues. CDR3 sequence reads: CASSPDRYGYTF. The CDR3, as DNA: TGTGCCAGCAGTCCTGACAGATATGGCTACACCTTC.

This clone was counted only a few times. This chain connects TRBV7-9 to TRBJ2-6, with D possibly TRBD2 on 5 matching bases. The CDR3 runs to 16 residues. Germline CDR1 reads SEHNR; CDR2 reads FQNEAQ (reference sequence). V was pared by 4 bases and J by 4 bases, with 14 bases between. The CDR3 spells CASSSRERAGANVLTF. CDR3 nucleotide sequence: TGTGCCAGCAGCTCCCGCGAGAGGGCCGGGGCCAACGTCCTGACTTTC.

The chain couples TRBV29-1 to TRBJ2-7; 7 bases agree with TRBD2. The V gene end was trimmed by 5 bases and the J gene end by 3 bases; junction bases not matched to a gene: 13. The V gene's germline CDR1 is SQVTM and CDR2 ANQGSEA. The CDR3 totals 15 residues. This CDR3 reads CSVFVAGQQHYEQYF. CDR3 coding DNA: TGCAGCGTTTTTGTAGCGGGTCAGCAACACTACGAGCAGTACTTC.

This clone was found a few times. At one of its ends the junction is not consistent with the germline gene, which may arise from a read error. This chain connects TRBV19 to TRBJ1-5, with a tentative D call TRBD1 (5 bases). This CDR3 is built from 11 residues. The germline V gene has CDR1 LNHDA and CDR2 SQIVND (reference sequence). This chain's CDR3 is CASSTDRVAAF. The CDR3 bases are TGTGCCAGTAGTACCGACAGAGTAGCTGCTTTT. Full variable domain (rest looked up from reference TRBV19 and TRBJ1-5): DGGITQSPKYLFRKEGQNVTLSCEQNLNHDAMYWYRQDPGQGLRLIYYSQIVNDFQKGDIAEGYSVSREKKESFPLTVTSAQKNPTAFYLCASSTDRVAAFGDGTRLSIL.

The chain carries TRBV7-2 and TRBJ2-7; 8 bases line up with TRBD1. The length of the CDR3 is 15 residues. CDR1 and CDR2 from the germline V gene are SGHTA and FQGNSA. The V gene end was trimmed by 4 bases and the J gene end by 3 bases; junction bases not matched to a gene: 8. CDR3 amino acids: CASSWTGKRVYEQYF. The CDR3 DNA follows: TGTGCCAGCAGCTGGACAGGGAAGAGGGTCTACGAGCAGTACTTC.

J is TRBJ1-2 and V is TRBV11-2, with D possibly matching TRBD1 (6 bases). CDR1 is SGHAT and CDR2 is FQNNGV in the germline V gene. Trimming took 0 bases from V and 3 from J, leaving 11 bases between them. CDR3 length: 15 residues. The CDR3 bases are TGTGCCAGCAGCTTAGAAGGGGAGGGGGACTATGGCTACACCTTC. It codes for CASSLEGEGDYGYTF. Supplemented by reference TRBV11-2 and TRBJ1-2, the full variable domain reads EAGVAQSPRYKIIEKRQSVAFWCNPISGHATLYWYQQILGQGPKLLIQFQNNGVVDDSQLPKDRFSAERLKGVDSTLKIQPAKLEDSAVYLCASSLEGEGDYGYTFGSGTRLTVV.

This chain connects TRBV18 to TRBJ2-1; 10 bases match TRBD2. Germline CDR1 is KGHSH and CDR2 is LQKENI. V shed 8 bases and J 9 bases; nucleotides not matched to a gene: 16. This CDR3 is 16 amino acids long. This CDR3 is CASGRRLAGERGEQFF. CDR3 nucleotides: TGTGCCAGCGGACGACGGCTAGCGGGAGAACGCGGTGAGCAGTTCTTC.

This chain connects TRBV5-1 to TRBJ2-1, with D perhaps matching TRBD2 (6 bases). Germline CDR1 and CDR2: SGHRS and YFSETQ. V was trimmed by 5 bases and J by 0 bases, leaving 9 bases between them. The CDR3 consists of 14 residues. This chain's CDR3 is CASSSGSSYNEQFF. CDR3 sequence (DNA): TGCGCCAGCAGTAGCGGTAGCTCCTACAATGAGCAGTTCTTC.

The chain joins TRBV6-5 to TRBJ1-3; D possibly corresponds to TRBD1 (5 bases). Germline V CDR1 and CDR2: MNHEY, SVGAGI. V was cut by 0 bases and J by 2 bases, with 11 bases left in between. The CDR3 contains 16 residues. Here the CDR3 DNA reads TGTGCCAGCAGTTACTCCGGGACTGAGACTGGAAACACCATATATTTT. Amino acids: CASSYSGTETGNTIYF.

The J gene is TRBJ2-7, the V gene TRBV4-1; D is uncertain. CDR3 length: 13 residues. CDR1 is MGHRA, CDR2 YSYEKL, per germline. V shed 1 base and J shed 2 bases, with 6 bases lying between them. The CDR3 region has the DNA TGCGCCAGCAGCCAAGCTTTCGCCTACGAGCAGTACTTC. Protein product: CASSQAFAYEQYF.

The V gene is TRBV7-2, the J gene TRBJ2-5, with a weak D call TRBD1 (5 bases). The germline V gene has CDR1 SGHTA and CDR2 FQGNSA. V dropped 5 bases and J dropped 2 bases, with 15 bases sitting between them. The CDR3 runs 15 residues. The CDR3 DNA reads TGTGCCAGCAGCGGCAGGGCAGGAAGGCAAGAGACCCAGTACTTC. Translation gives CASSGRAGRQETQYF.

CDR3 bases: TGTGCCATCGGAGCATGGGGAGAGTTCTTC. The encoded protein is CAIGAWGEFF. This rearrangement joins TRBV7-2 to TRBJ2-1; D possibly corresponds to TRBD2 (5 bases). Germline assignment: CDR1 SGHTA and CDR2 FQGNSA. The CDR3 totals 10 residues. Trimming shortened V by 10 bases and J by 14 bases, and 15 bases separated the two germline ends.

This clone appeared once. The rearrangement links TRBV28 to TRBJ1-5; D is perhaps TRBD1 (5 bases). With 6 bases removed from V and 5 bases from J, the gap between germline ends came to 17 bases. This CDR3 contains 15 residues. The germline V gene has CDR1 MDHEN and CDR2 SYDVKM. This CDR3 is CASSLQDSTYQPQHF. Written as DNA, the CDR3 is TGTGCCAGCAGCCTCCAAGACAGTACTTATCAGCCCCAGCATTTT.

The rearrangement uses TRBV5-6 and TRBJ2-3; 7 bases match TRBD2. Trimming removed 4 bases from V and 4 bases from J; junction bases left unmatched: 6. The CDR3 sequence is 14 residues long. Germline V gene lookup returns CDR1 SGHDT and CDR2 YYEEEE. The CDR3 loop is CASSPRTRADTQYF. The CDR3 bases are TGTGCCAGCAGCCCGAGGACTAGGGCAGATACGCAGTATTTT.

The chain has TRBV27 and TRBJ1-5; no definite D call. CDR1 MNHEY and CDR2 SMNVEV come from the germline V gene (reference sequence). Between the trimmed V and J ends, which lost 5 bases and 4 bases, there was a span of 18 bases. The CDR3 is 16 residues long. The CDR3 sequence is CASSATSRGPNQPQHF. The CDR3 region has the DNA TGTGCCAGCAGTGCCACATCGAGAGGGCCGAATCAGCCCCAGCATTTT.

This clone was recorded a few times. The V gene is TRBV6-1, the J gene TRBJ1-1; weak D call: TRBD1 (6 bases). Per germline, CDR1 MNHNS and CDR2 SASEGT. V dropped 9 bases and J dropped 2 bases, with 13 bases sitting between them. The CDR3 spans 13 residues. The CDR3 sequence is CASFQGGNTEAFF. CDR3 bases: TGTGCCAGTTTTCAAGGGGGAAACACTGAAGCTTTCTTT.

The chain couples TRBV19 to TRBJ2-7; possibly TRBD2 for D (6 bases). There are 14 residues in the CDR3. CDR1 LNHDA and CDR2 SQIVND come from the germline V gene (reference sequence). The V gene lost 7 bases and the J gene lost 4 bases, with 17 bases spanning the gap. DNA of the CDR3: TGTGCCAGTAAAGGTCCCGGGACTCTATACGAGCAGTACTTC. This sequence encodes CASKGPGTLYEQYF.

V gene TRBV30 combines with J gene TRBJ2-7; 11 bases match TRBD2. The germline gives CDR1 GTSNPN, CDR2 SVGIG (reference sequence). The CDR3 totals 17 residues. V lost 3 bases, J lost 2 bases, and 12 bases stayed unmatched. CDR3 sequence reads: CAWSGGGNSGRAYEQYF. The CDR3 region has the DNA TGTGCCTGGAGCGGGGGGGGGAATAGCGGGAGGGCCTACGAGCAGTACTTC.